The TCR beta chain under discussion was sequenced for a study of blood T cell repertoires in COVID-19. Profiling relied on immunoSEQ multiplex PCR, and the TCRdb table lists in-frame clones only, not all of them. The sample includes approximately 330,000 clones, 85% to 90% of them seen just once. CDR1 is SGHTA and CDR2 is FQGTGA in the germline V gene. The CDR3 has 13 residues. V shed 5 bases, J shed 8 bases, and the junction held 7 bases outside the gene matches. What was sequenced was peripheral blood. The chain recombines TRBV7-3 with TRBJ1-2; 8 nucleotides agree with TRBD1. The source of this sequence is a woman in her 40s with COVID-19, enrolled during active disease. The CDR3 reads CASSPGQGVGYTF. The CDR3 DNA is TGTGCCAGCAGCCCAGGACAGGGAGTCGGCTACACCTTC.